A selection of T cell receptor beta chains follows, all from one sample in a study of identical twins. MiXCR, applied by TCRdb to the 5' RACE reads, yields one record per CDR3 protein. The data hold 500,000 to 650,000 distinct CDR3 sequences, with around 24% observed a single time. These data also featured in a second study, about yellow fever vaccine responses in identical twins.

Sequencing input: CD4+ T cells sorted from blood. Every receptor here comes from a woman under 30 in good health. The CDR3 runs from the conserved cysteine through the conserved F or W. D genes are given only for firm matches. For some rows the clone size is stated as once, few or many, or as a class when expanded; others skip it.

cdr3_aa cdr3_nt j_call clone_size cdr3_length v_call d_call
CASEIGGGPTDTQYF TGTGCCAGCGAGATCGGCGGGGGGCCCACAGATACGCAGTATTTT TRBJ2-3 - 15 TRBV19 TRBD2
CAISGSRGGLSSYNEQFF TGTGCCATCAGTGGTTCAAGGGGGGGCCTTAGCTCCTACAATGAGCAGTTCTTC TRBJ2-1 - 18 TRBV10-3 -
CSARVGGLGEKLFF TGCAGTGCTAGAGTCGGGGGGCTAGGTGAAAAACTGTTTTTT TRBJ1-4 once 14 TRBV20-1 -
CASSTAGVTQYF TGCGCCAGCAGCACAGCAGGGGTAACGCAGTATTTT TRBJ2-3 - 12 TRBV5-1 -
CASRTRGKAKNNEQFF TGTGCCAGCAGAACGAGGGGCAAAGCCAAGAACAATGAGCAGTTCTTC TRBJ2-1 - 16 TRBV12-3/TRBV12-4 -
CASSVGQFTDTQYF TGTGCCAGCAGCGTCGGACAGTTCACAGATACGCAGTATTTT TRBJ2-3 few 14 TRBV9 -
CSVTDGSNYGYTF TGCAGCGTTACGGACGGTTCTAACTATGGCTACACCTTC TRBJ1-2 - 13 TRBV29-1 -
CASSQGPGGSGRWGAFF TGCGCCAGCAGCCAAGGACCCGGGGGCTCCGGCCGGTGGGGAGCTTTCTTT TRBJ1-1 few 17 TRBV4-1 -
CASSLASEYEQFF TGCGCCAGCAGCTTGGCATCAGAGTATGAGCAGTTCTTC TRBJ2-1 few 13 TRBV5-1 -
CASSRTGVEKLFF TGTGCCAGCAGTAGAACAGGGGTTGAAAAACTGTTTTTT TRBJ1-4 - 13 TRBV12-3/TRBV12-4 TRBD1
CSVAFGLNTEAFF TGCAGCGTTGCCTTTGGGCTGAACACTGAAGCTTTCTTT TRBJ1-1 - 13 TRBV29-1 -
CATSSARPAKNEQFF TGTGCCACCAGCAGTGCCAGGCCGGCGAAGAATGAGCAGTTCTTC TRBJ2-1 - 15 TRBV15 -
CASLPTGIGGELFF TGCGCCAGCCTACCGACAGGGATCGGAGGGGAGCTGTTTTTT TRBJ2-2 - 14 TRBV5-1 TRBD1
CASSFGAGGNTGELFF TGCGCCAGCAGCTTCGGAGCGGGGGGGAACACCGGGGAGCTGTTTTTT TRBJ2-2 few 16 TRBV5-1 TRBD2
CASSLYGRGDFSPLHF TGTGCCAGCAGTTTATATGGCAGGGGGGATTTCTCACCCCTCCACTTT TRBJ1-6 - 16 TRBV12-3/TRBV12-4 TRBD1
CAIRGQGSSYEQYF TGTGCCATCAGGGGACAGGGTAGCTCCTACGAGCAGTACTTC TRBJ2-7 - 14 TRBV10-3 TRBD1
CASSQDVGQPQHF TGTGCCAGCAGCCAAGATGTAGGTCAGCCCCAGCATTTT TRBJ1-5 many 13 TRBV4-2 -
CASSPEGGFGNTIYF TGTGCCAGCAGTCCTGAAGGGGGCTTTGGAAACACCATATATTTT TRBJ1-3 - 15 TRBV27 TRBD1
CASSDRGVDSPLHF TGTGCCAGCAGCGACAGGGGAGTGGATTCACCCCTCCACTTT TRBJ1-6 - 14 TRBV6-1 TRBD1
CASSPQAVRGDTQYF TGTGCCAGCAGCCCGCAAGCGGTACGTGGAGATACGCAGTATTTT TRBJ2-3 few 15 TRBV5-6 -
CASSPQGQGFSEAFF TGTGCCAGCAGTCCCCAGGGACAGGGGTTCTCTGAAGCTTTCTTT TRBJ1-1 few 15 TRBV27 TRBD1
CASIGTALYEQYF TGTGCCAGTATCGGAACAGCCCTCTACGAGCAGTACTTC TRBJ2-7 few 13 TRBV28 -